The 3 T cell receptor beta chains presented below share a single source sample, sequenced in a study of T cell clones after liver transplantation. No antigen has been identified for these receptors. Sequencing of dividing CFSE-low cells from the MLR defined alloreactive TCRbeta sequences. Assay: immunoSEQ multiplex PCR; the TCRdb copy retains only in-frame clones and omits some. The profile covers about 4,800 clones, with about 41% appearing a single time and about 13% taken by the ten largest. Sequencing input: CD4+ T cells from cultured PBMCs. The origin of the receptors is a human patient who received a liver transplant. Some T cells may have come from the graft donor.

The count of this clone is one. DNA for the CDR3: TGTGCCAGTAGTATAGATTCTCTCCAGCCCCAGCATTTT. This gives the protein CASSIDSLQPQHF. The rearrangement links TRBV19 to TRBJ1-5; D not certain. The CDR3 extends over 13 amino acids. Germline lookup yields CDR1 LNHDA and CDR2 SQIVND (reference sequence). V lost 0 bases to trimming and J lost 7 bases, with 7 bases between them.

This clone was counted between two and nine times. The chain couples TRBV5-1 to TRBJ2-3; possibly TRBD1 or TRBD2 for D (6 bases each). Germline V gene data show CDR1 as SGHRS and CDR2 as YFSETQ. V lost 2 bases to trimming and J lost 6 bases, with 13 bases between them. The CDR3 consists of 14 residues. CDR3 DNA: TGCGCCAGCAGCTTTCAACAGGGAGGTGATACGCAGTATTTT. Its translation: CASSFQQGGDTQYF.

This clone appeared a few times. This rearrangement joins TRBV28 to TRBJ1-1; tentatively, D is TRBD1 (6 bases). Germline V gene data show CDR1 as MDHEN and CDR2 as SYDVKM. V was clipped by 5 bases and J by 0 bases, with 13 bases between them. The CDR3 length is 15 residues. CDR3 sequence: CASSPGGLMNTEAFF. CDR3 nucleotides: TGTGCCAGCAGTCCTGGGGGGCTCATGAACACTGAAGCTTTCTTT. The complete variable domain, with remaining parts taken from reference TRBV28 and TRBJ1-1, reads DVKVTQSSRYLVKRTGEKVFLECVQDMDHENMFWYRQDPGLGLRLIYFSYDVKMKEKGDIPEGYSVSREKKERFSLILESASTNQTSMYLCASSPGGLMNTEAFFGQGTRLTVV.